Shown below are 20 T cell receptor beta chains from a single sample sequenced in a study of blood T cell repertoires in COVID-19. The method was immunoSEQ multiplex PCR; TCRdb's version includes in-frame clones alone and lacks a portion of them. The sample comprises tens of thousands of clones, 90% of which are singletons, and about 6% rests with the top ten. Sequences were obtained from peripheral blood. The receptors here all came from a man aged 35 to 55 with acute or convalescent COVID-19.

The chain carries TRBV19 and TRBJ2-2; TRBD2 is a possible D gene (5 bases). V was trimmed by 6 bases and J by 4 bases, leaving 15 bases between them. This CDR3 has 15 residues. The germline CDR1 and CDR2 sequences are LNHDA and SQIVND (reference sequence). The CDR3 nucleotides read TGTGCCAGTAGCCCCGGAGGCAAAACCACCGGGGAGCTGTTTTTT. This gives the protein CASSPGGKTTGELFF.

As to this clone: Mismatch with germline at one junction end may stem from a read error. The V and J genes are TRBV13 and TRBJ2-7; 11 bases fit TRBD1. The CDR3 covers 14 residues. CDR1 is PRHDT and CDR2 is FYEKMQ in the germline V gene (reference sequence). CDR3 nucleotides: TGTGCCAGCAGCCTAGGACAGGGGGCAGGAGAGCAGTACTTC. It translates to CASSLGQGAGEQYF.

As DNA, the CDR3 is TGTGCCAGCAGCTTAGCACAGATGGGAAACACCATATATTTT. Translated: CASSLAQMGNTIYF. The chain employs TRBV7-9 and TRBJ1-3; D ambiguous. V gave up 0 bases and J gave up 4 bases, with 7 bases separating them. This CDR3 spans 14 amino acids. Germline V gene data show CDR1 as SEHNR and CDR2 as FQNEAQ (reference sequence).

The genes are TRBV7-8 and TRBJ1-2; TRBD1 matches at 11 bases. V lost 2 bases, J lost 8 bases, and 7 bases stayed unmatched. CDR1 SGHVS and CDR2 FQNEAQ come from the germline V gene. The CDR3 extends over 15 amino acids. CDR3 in DNA: TGTGCCAGCAGCTTATCCGGACAGGGGGCGGAGGGCTACACCTTC. Protein product: CASSLSGQGAEGYTF.

This clone was detected only a few times. The chain couples TRBV28 to TRBJ2-1; 11 bases map to TRBD2. The CDR3 has 13 residues. V shed 7 bases, J shed 16 bases, and the junction held 12 bases outside the gene matches. Per the germline V gene, CDR1 is MDHEN and CDR2 is SYDVKM. The CDR3 spells CASNGIAGGNGFF. CDR3 nucleotides: TGTGCCAGCAATGGAATAGCGGGAGGGAATGGATTCTTC. Looking up the rest from reference TRBV28 and TRBJ2-1 gives the full variable domain: DVKVTQSSRYLVKRTGEKVFLECVQDMDHENMFWYRQDPGLGLRLIYFSYDVKMKEKGDIPEGYSVSREKKERFSLILESASTNQTSMYLCASNGIAGGNGFFGPGTRLTVL.

As DNA, the CDR3 is TGCGCCAGCAGCCAACCTCGGGACAGGGGGACCAAAAACATTCAGTACTTC. As protein: CASSQPRDRGTKNIQYF. The V and J genes are TRBV4-1 and TRBJ2-4; 11 positions agree with TRBD1. The V gene's germline CDR1 is MGHRA and CDR2 YSYEKL. V was pared by 2 bases and J by 2 bases, with 5 bases of the junction left unmatched. CDR3 length: 17 residues.

This sequence joins TRBV7-8 and TRBJ1-5; D possibly corresponds to TRBD1 (5 bases). The CDR3 is made up of 20 amino acids. Germline CDR1 is SGHVS and CDR2 is FQNEAQ. V was shortened by 2 bases and J by 0 bases, with 23 bases between the two germline ends. CDR3 protein: CASSLRDSLPGGYSNQPQHF. For the CDR3, the DNA is TGTGCCAGCAGCTTACGGGACTCCCTCCCCGGGGGTTATAGCAATCAGCCCCAGCATTTT.

This chain joins TRBV12-3 or TRBV12-4 and TRBJ1-1; no clear D gene. The CDR3 has 12 residues. With 6 bases removed from V and 7 bases from J, the gap between germline ends came to 12 bases. CDR3 nucleotide sequence: TGTGCCAGCAGCCCTTACTCCGTTGAAGCTTTCTTT. Encoded protein: CASSPYSVEAFF.

The chain uses TRBV7-2 and TRBJ1-1, with D hard to call. Germline lookup yields CDR1 SGHTA and CDR2 FQGNSA. Trimming took 7 bases from V and 1 from J, leaving 10 bases between them. This CDR3 has 13 amino acids. The CDR3 DNA is TGTGCCAGCACCTATTCTCGGAACACTGAAGCTTTCTTT. Its translation is CASTYSRNTEAFF. Supplemented by reference TRBV7-2 and TRBJ1-1, the full variable domain reads GAGVSQSPSNKVTEKGKDVELRCDPISGHTALYWYRQSLGQGLEFLIYFQGNSAPDKSGLPSDRFSAERTGGSVSTLTIQRTQQEDSAVYLCASTYSRNTEAFFGQGTRLTVV.

The V call is TRBV7-9, the J call TRBJ1-4; perhaps TRBD1 as D (5 bases). The V end was cut by 4 bases, the J end by 8 bases, with 17 bases between. Germline V gives CDR1 SEHNR, CDR2 FQNEAQ (reference sequence). The CDR3 runs 15 residues. This CDR3 is CASSSTGGSTEKLFF. The CDR3 DNA reads as TGTGCCAGCAGCTCCACGGGGGGGAGTACGGAAAAACTGTTTTTT. Using reference TRBV7-9 and TRBJ1-4 for the parts outside the CDR3, the full variable domain is DTGVSQNPRHKITKRGQNVTFRCDPISEHNRLYWYRQTLGQGPEFLTYFQNEAQLEKSRLLSDRFSAERPKGSFSTLEIQRTEQGDSAMYLCASSSTGGSTEKLFFGSGTQLSVL.

This clone was detected once. The V call is TRBV24-1, the J call TRBJ1-2; possible D gene TRBD1, 6 bases. The CDR3 has 12 residues. Germline V lookup: CDR1 KGHDR, CDR2 SFDVKD. Trimming took 6 bases from V and 3 from J, leaving 7 bases between them. Written as DNA, the CDR3 is TGTGCCACCAGTAACAGGGACTATGGCTACACCTTC. Its translation: CATSNRDYGYTF.

The count of this clone is one. This chain links TRBV5-4 with TRBJ2-7; D may be TRBD1 (6 bases). V was shortened by 4 bases and J by 0 bases, with 14 bases between the two germline ends. The CDR3 covers 15 residues. Germline values: CDR1 SGHNT, CDR2 YYREEE (reference sequence). This CDR3 is CASSAGTLSSYEQYF. In nucleotides, the CDR3 is TGTGCCAGCAGCGCCGGGACACTGAGCTCCTACGAGCAGTACTTC. The variable domain in full, with the rest retrieved from reference TRBV5-4 and TRBJ2-7, is ETGVTQSPTHLIKTRGQQVTLRCSSQSGHNTVSWYQQALGQGPQFIFQYYREEENGRGNFPPRFSGLQFPNYSSELNVNALELDDSALYLCASSAGTLSSYEQYFGPGTRLTVT.

The chain uses TRBV29-1 and TRBJ1-1; TRBD1 might be the D (5 bases). The CDR3 consists of 14 residues. CDR1 and CDR2 from the germline V gene are SQVTM and ANQGSEA. Trimming took 7 bases from V and 4 from J, leaving 19 bases between them. The CDR3 loop is CSAGEAGPGTEAFF. CDR3 bases: TGCAGCGCGGGAGAGGCAGGGCCAGGCACTGAAGCTTTCTTT.

The V call is TRBV30, the J call TRBJ2-1; D perhaps matches TRBD2 (6 bases). The CDR3 contains 14 residues. V gave up 4 bases and J gave up 9 bases, with 19 bases separating them. CDR1 and CDR2 from the germline V gene are GTSNPN and SVGIG (reference sequence). This chain's CDR3 is CAWTGERLGGEQFF. In nucleotides, the CDR3 is TGTGCCTGGACCGGGGAACGGTTGGGGGGTGAGCAGTTCTTC.

The genes are TRBV6-4 and TRBJ2-6; D is unclear. The CDR3 runs to 15 residues. The ends were cut back, 3 bases at V and 0 bases at J, with 6 bases in the middle. Germline V gives CDR1 MRHNA, CDR2 SNTAGT. The chain's CDR3 is CASSEPSSGANVLTF. CDR3 nucleotides: TGTGCCAGCAGTGAACCGAGCTCTGGGGCCAACGTCCTGACTTTC.

The rearrangement joins TRBV20-1 to TRBJ2-3, with D possibly matching TRBD2 (6 bases). Germline CDR1 is DFQATT and CDR2 is SNEGSKA (reference sequence). Trimming left V 3 bases short and J 0 bases short, with 13 bases between. This CDR3 has 15 residues. The DNA of the CDR3 is TGCAGTGCTAGTCGTCAGGAGGGAAGCACAGATACGCAGTATTTT. Translation gives CSASRQEGSTDTQYF.

This clone was counted only a few times. J is TRBJ1-2 and V is TRBV30; D call uncertain. The germline gives CDR1 GTSNPN, CDR2 SVGIG (reference sequence). Trimming took off 0 bases at V and 6 bases at J, with 14 bases between the two ends. This CDR3 has 14 residues. The CDR3 coding sequence is TGTGCCTGGAGTGTACAGCTGGGCCGTCATGGCTACACCTTC. It is translated as CAWSVQLGRHGYTF.

This rearrangement joins TRBV7-2 to TRBJ1-5; D perhaps matches TRBD1 (6 bases). Trimming pared 5 bases from V and 4 bases from J, leaving 12 bases between. Germline loops: CDR1 SGHTA, CDR2 FQGNSA. CDR3 size: 14 residues. The CDR3 protein is CASSPGTPNQPQHF. As DNA, the CDR3 is TGTGCCAGCAGCCCTGGGACACCTAATCAGCCCCAGCATTTT.

This clone was picked up one time. V usage is TRBV7-2 and J usage is TRBJ2-5, with 7 bases matching TRBD1. V shed 5 bases, J shed 2 bases, and the junction held 5 bases outside the gene matches. This CDR3 comprises 14 residues. Germline CDR1 reads SGHTA; CDR2 reads FQGNSA. The CDR3 DNA follows: TGTGCCAGCAGCAAGGACAGGCAGCAAGAGACCCAGTACTTC. Residues: CASSKDRQQETQYF.

The DNA of the CDR3 is TGCGCCAGCAGGGGTAGCGGGATTGAAGAGACCCAGTACTTC. Protein: CASRGSGIEETQYF. The rearrangement joins TRBV10-2 to TRBJ2-5, with 8 nucleotides matching TRBD2. Germline trimming cut 6 bases from V and 3 bases from J; bases unmatched to any gene: 6. Per germline, CDR1 WSHSY and CDR2 SAAADI. CDR3 length: 14 amino acids.